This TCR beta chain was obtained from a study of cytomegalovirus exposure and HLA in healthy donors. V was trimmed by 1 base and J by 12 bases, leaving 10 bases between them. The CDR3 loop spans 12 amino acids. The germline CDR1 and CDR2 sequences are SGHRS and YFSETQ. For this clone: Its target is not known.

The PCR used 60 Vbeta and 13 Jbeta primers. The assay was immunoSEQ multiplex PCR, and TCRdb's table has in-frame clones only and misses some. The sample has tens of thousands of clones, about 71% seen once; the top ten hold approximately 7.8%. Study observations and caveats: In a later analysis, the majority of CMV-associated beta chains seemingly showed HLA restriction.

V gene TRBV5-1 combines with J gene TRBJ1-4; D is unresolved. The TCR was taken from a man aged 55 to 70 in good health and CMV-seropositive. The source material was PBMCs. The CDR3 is CASSLPGEELFF. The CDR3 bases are TGCGCCAGCAGCTTGCCGGGAGAAGAACTGTTTTTT.